The clone carrying this T cell receptor (beta chain) was detected a few times. Its antigen is still unknown. Germline CDR1 and CDR2: LNHDA and SQIVND (reference sequence). Trimming took off 3 bases at V and 1 base at J, with 9 bases between the two ends. The length of the CDR3 is 14 residues. Data came from immunoSEQ multiplex PCR; TCRdb stores just in-frame clones and leaves some out. The table includes some 43,000 clones, approximately 87% detected once. The record originates from a study of OX40 agonist ivuxolimab in advanced cancers. Study summary: Intravenous ivuxolimab at 0.01 to 10 mg/kg was given to patients every 2 weeks.

Broader study findings: Partial responders at 0.1-3.0 mg/kg had among the lowest clonal expansion. By week 6 at 0.1 to 3.0 mg/kg, blood CD4+ and CD8+ T cells had expanded clonally.

Sequenced material: CD4+ or CD8+ T cells sorted from blood, taken in a trial of the OX40 agonist ivuxolimab. This sequence originates from an adult with an advanced solid tumor such as melanoma, head and neck, liver or kidney cancer. The V call is TRBV19, the J call TRBJ2-5; D is possibly TRBD2 (6 bases). The CDR3 region has the DNA TGTGCCAGTAGTATGGGGGGACCCCAAGAGACCCAGTACTTC. Amino acid sequence: CASSMGGPQETQYF.